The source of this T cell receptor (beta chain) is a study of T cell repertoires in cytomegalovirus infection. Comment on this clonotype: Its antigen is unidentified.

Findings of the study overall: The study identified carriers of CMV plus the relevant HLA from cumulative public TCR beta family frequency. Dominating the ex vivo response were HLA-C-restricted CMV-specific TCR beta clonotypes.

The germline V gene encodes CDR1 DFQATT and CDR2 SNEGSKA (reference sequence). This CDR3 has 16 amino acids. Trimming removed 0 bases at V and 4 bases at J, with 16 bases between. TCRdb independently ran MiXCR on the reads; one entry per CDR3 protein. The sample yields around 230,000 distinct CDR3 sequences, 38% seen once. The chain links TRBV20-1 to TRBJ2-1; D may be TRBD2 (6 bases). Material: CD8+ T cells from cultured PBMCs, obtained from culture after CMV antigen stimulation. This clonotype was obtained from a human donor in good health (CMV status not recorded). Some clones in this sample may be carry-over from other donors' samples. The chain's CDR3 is CSARDEGDWGYNEQFF. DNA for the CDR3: TGCAGTGCTAGAGATGAAGGGGACTGGGGATACAATGAGCAGTTCTTC.